The rows below give T cell receptor beta chains drawn from one sample of a study of technical replicates of blood from several donors. The assay was immunoSEQ multiplex PCR, and TCRdb's table has in-frame clones only and misses some. In the table there are approximately 60,000 clones, approximately 83% of which are singletons. What was sequenced was PBMCs. The receptors derive from a human donor in good health. Some clones in this sample may be carry-over from other donors' samples. Both conserved end residues are part of each CDR3. D genes are given only for firm matches. The size field is filled for only some rows; it gives once, few, many or a size class.

cdr3_aa	cdr3_nt	d_call	v_call	j_call	clone_size
CASSLRSGNYEQYF	TGTGCCAGCAGCTTGCGCAGCGGTAACTACGAGCAGTACTTC	-	TRBV5-4	TRBJ2-7	-
CASSLGQHYNEQFF	TGCGCCAGCAGCTTGGGACAGCACTACAATGAGCAGTTCTTC	-	TRBV5-1	TRBJ2-1	-
CASSLGPTSRRSYEQYF	TGTGCCAGCAGCTTAGGCCCGACTAGCAGACGATCCTACGAGCAGTACTTC	TRBD2	TRBV11-2	TRBJ2-7	once
CASWTFSGENYNEQFF	TGTGCCAGCTGGACCTTTAGCGGAGAGAATTACAATGAGCAGTTCTTC	-	TRBV5-6	TRBJ2-1	-
CAWRRGLVADYEQFF	TGTGCCTGGAGGAGGGGACTAGTCGCAGACTATGAGCAGTTCTTC	TRBD2	TRBV30	TRBJ2-1	-
CASSNRGGNSPLHF	TGTGCCAGTAGTAATAGGGGAGGTAATTCACCCCTCCACTTT	-	TRBV19	TRBJ1-6	-
CASSSAPSLAGGPHNEQFF	TGTGCCAGCAGCTCCGCCCCATCACTAGCGGGAGGGCCCCACAATGAGCAGTTCTTC	TRBD2	TRBV7-9	TRBJ2-1	-
CASSQVGTLNTGELFF	TGCGCCAGCAGCCAAGTTGGGACACTTAACACCGGGGAGCTGTTTTTT	-	TRBV4-1	TRBJ2-2	-
CASSPRTSGAKNIQYF	TGTGCCAGTAGTCCGCGGACTAGTGGGGCCAAAAACATTCAGTACTTC	TRBD2	TRBV19	TRBJ2-4	-
CASSLKQGYGYTF	TGCGCCAGCAGCTTAAAACAGGGGTATGGCTACACCTTC	TRBD1	TRBV5-1	TRBJ1-2	-
CASRRGQGPWEQYF	TGCGCCAGCAGGCGGGGACAGGGGCCTTGGGAGCAGTACTTC	TRBD1	TRBV5-1	TRBJ2-7	-
CASRIAALKQGDTQYF	TGTGCCAGCAGGATAGCGGCACTCAAACAGGGGGATACGCAGTATTTT	-	TRBV7-2	TRBJ2-3	-
CASSQVQYNSPLHF	TGCGCCAGCAGCCAAGTACAGTATAATTCACCCCTCCACTTT	-	TRBV4-1	TRBJ1-6	-
CASRVRTGNSPLHF	TGTGCCAGCCGCGTTAGGACAGGCAATTCACCCCTCCACTTT	TRBD1	TRBV7-2	TRBJ1-6	-
CASSRLGQGANSPLHF	TGCGCCAGCAGCCGACTGGGACAGGGTGCTAATTCACCCCTCCACTTT	TRBD1	TRBV4-1	TRBJ1-6	once
CASSQYGKDYEQYF	TGCGCCAGCAGCCAATACGGGAAAGACTACGAGCAGTACTTC	-	TRBV4-1	TRBJ2-7	-
CASRDRSWSGYTF	TGTGCCAGTAGGGACAGGTCATGGTCTGGCTACACCTTC	TRBD1	TRBV19	TRBJ1-2	once
CAILQVLRVGPQHF	TGCGCCATCTTACAGGTTCTAAGGGTAGGGCCCCAGCATTTT	-	TRBV23-1	TRBJ1-5	-
CASSYFRRGEVQYF	TGTGCCAGCAGTTACTTTAGACGGGGGGAAGTCCAGTACTTC	TRBD2	TRBV6-5	TRBJ2-5	-
CSVLQGASDGYTF	TGCAGCGTTCTACAGGGGGCTTCAGATGGCTACACCTTC	TRBD1	TRBV29-1	TRBJ1-2	-
CASSFQRGGFYEQYF	TGTGCCAGCAGCTTCCAGCGGGGGGGCTTTTACGAGCAGTACTTC	TRBD2	TRBV7-8	TRBJ2-7	once